The clone carrying this T cell receptor beta chain was detected a few times. The antigen remains undetermined. These data are taken from a study of T-cell reconstitution after alpha-beta-depleted transplantation in children. General study points: One year after transplant, T-cell counts and diversity came mostly from newly produced T cells. Reportedly, only several hundred clones from non-depleted graft cells drove alpha-beta T-cell counts at about two months.

This CDR3 is built from 17 residues. Germline values: CDR1 SEHNR, CDR2 FQNEAQ (reference sequence). V lost 4 bases and J 2 bases, leaving 19 bases between the germline ends. As it was prepared, the TCRbeta library received unique molecular identifiers. TCRdb passed the PCR reads through MiXCR, listing each CDR3 protein once. The sample consists of roughly 500,000 distinct CDR3 sequences, roughly a tenth of them appearing once. The origin of this receptor is a child aged 2-15 years with inherited bone marrow failure, due to receive a stem cell transplant. This specimen consisted of PBMCs, obtained before TCRalphabeta/CD19-depleted stem cell transplant. V gene TRBV7-9 combines with J gene TRBJ2-3; TRBD1 is a possible D gene (6 bases). CDR3 DNA: TGTGCCAGCAGCTCGTCAGACGGGACAACCTACACAGATACGCAGTATTTT. It codes for CASSSSDGTTYTDTQYF.